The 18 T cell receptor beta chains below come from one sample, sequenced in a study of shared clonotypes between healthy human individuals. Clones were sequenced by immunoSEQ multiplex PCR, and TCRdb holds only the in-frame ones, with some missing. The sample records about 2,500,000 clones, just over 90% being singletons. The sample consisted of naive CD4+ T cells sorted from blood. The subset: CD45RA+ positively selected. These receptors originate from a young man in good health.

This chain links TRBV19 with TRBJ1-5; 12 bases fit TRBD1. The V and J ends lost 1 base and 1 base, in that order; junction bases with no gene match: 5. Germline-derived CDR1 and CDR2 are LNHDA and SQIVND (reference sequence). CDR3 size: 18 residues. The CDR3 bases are TGTGCCAGTAGTATAGTAGGGACAGGGGGCATGAGCAATCAGCCCCAGCATTTT. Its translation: CASSIVGTGGMSNQPQHF.

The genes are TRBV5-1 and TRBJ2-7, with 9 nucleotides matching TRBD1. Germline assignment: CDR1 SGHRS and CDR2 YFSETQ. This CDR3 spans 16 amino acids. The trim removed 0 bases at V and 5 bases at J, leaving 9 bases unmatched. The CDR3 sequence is CASSLVLGQGTHEQYF. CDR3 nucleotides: TGCGCCAGCAGCTTGGTACTGGGACAGGGCACTCACGAGCAGTACTTC.

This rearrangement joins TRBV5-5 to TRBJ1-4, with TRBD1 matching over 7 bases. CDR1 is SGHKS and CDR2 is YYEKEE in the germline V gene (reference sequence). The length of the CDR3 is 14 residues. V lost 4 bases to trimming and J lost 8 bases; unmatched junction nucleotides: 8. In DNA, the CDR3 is TGTGCCAGCAGCGAGAGGACAGGCCCCGAAAAACTGTTTTTT. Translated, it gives CASSERTGPEKLFF. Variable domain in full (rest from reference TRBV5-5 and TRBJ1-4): DAGVTQSPTHLIKTRGQQVTLRCSPISGHKSVSWYQQVLGQGPQFIFQYYEKEERGRGNFPDRFSARQFPNYSSELNVNALLLGDSALYLCASSERTGPEKLFFGSGTQLSVL.

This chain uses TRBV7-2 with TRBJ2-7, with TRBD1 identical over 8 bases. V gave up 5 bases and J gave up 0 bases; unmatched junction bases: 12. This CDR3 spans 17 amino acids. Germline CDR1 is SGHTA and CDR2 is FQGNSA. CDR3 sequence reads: CASSQRVTGQASYEQYF. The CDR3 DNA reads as TGTGCCAGCAGCCAGCGGGTAACGGGACAGGCCTCCTACGAGCAGTACTTC.

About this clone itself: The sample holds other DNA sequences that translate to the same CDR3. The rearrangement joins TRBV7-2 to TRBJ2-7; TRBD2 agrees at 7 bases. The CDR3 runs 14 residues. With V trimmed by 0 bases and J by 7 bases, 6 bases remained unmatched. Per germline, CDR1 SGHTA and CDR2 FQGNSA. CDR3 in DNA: TGTGCCAGCAGCTTAGCGGGAGGGTCCTTAGAGCAGTACTTC. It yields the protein CASSLAGGSLEQYF.

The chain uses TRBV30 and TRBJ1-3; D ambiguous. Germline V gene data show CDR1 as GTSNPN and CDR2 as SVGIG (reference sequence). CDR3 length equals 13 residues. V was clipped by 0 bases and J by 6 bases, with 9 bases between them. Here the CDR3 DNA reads TGTGCCTGGAGTGTACTTCAGTCAAACACCATATATTTT. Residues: CAWSVLQSNTIYF.

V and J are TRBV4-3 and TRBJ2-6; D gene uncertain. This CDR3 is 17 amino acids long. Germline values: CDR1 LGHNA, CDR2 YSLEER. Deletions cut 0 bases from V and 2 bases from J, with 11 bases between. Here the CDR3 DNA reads TGCGCCAGCAGCCAAGATGGATACAGACCTGGGGCCAACGTCCTGACTTTC. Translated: CASSQDGYRPGANVLTF.

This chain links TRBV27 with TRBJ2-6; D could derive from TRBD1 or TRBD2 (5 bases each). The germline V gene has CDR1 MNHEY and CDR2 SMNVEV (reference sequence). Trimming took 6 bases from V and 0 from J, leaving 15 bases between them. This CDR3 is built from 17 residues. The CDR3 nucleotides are TGTGCCAGCAGACCCGGGACCAAGAGCTCTGGGGCCAACGTCCTGACTTTC. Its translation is CASRPGTKSSGANVLTF.

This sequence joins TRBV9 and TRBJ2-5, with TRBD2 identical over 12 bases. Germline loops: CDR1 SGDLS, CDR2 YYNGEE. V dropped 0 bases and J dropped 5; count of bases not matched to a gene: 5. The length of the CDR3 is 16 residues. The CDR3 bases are TGTGCCAGCAGCGTAGCTAGCGGGGGGGCCGGGGAGACCCAGTACTTC. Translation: CASSVASGGAGETQYF.

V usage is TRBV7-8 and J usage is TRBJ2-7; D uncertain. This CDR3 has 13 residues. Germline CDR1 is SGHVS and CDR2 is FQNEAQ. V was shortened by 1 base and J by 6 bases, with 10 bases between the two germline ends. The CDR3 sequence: CASSLEFVSEQYF. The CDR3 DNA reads TGTGCCAGCAGCTTAGAATTTGTAAGCGAGCAGTACTTC.

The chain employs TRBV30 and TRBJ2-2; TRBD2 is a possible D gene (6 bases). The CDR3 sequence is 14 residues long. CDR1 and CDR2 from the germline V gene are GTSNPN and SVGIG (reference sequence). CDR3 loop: CACEEGVETGELFF. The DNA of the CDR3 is TGTGCATGTGAGGAGGGAGTTGAGACCGGGGAGCTGTTTTTT.

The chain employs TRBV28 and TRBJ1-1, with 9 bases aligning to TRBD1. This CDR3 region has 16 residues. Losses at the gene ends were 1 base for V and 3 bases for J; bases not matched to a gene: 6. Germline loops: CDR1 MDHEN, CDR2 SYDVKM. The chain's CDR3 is CASSLSGQGMDTEAFF. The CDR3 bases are TGTGCCAGCAGTTTATCGGGACAGGGAATGGACACTGAAGCTTTCTTT.

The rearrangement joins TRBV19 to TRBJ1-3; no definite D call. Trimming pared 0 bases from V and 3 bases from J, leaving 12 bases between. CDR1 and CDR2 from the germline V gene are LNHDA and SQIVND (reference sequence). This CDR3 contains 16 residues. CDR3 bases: TGTGCCAGTAGTATAGATTGGACCGGCGGTGGAAACACCATATATTTT. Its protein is CASSIDWTGGGNTIYF. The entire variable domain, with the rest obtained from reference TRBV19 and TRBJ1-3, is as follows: DGGITQSPKYLFRKEGQNVTLSCEQNLNHDAMYWYRQDPGQGLRLIYYSQIVNDFQKGDIAEGYSVSREKKESFPLTVTSAQKNPTAFYLCASSIDWTGGGNTIYFGEGSWLTVV.

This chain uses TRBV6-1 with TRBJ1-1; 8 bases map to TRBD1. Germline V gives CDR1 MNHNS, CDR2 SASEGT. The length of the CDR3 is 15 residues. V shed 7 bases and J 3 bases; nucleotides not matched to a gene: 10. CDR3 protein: CASIKTTGVDTEAFF. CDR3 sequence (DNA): TGTGCCAGCATTAAAACGACAGGGGTGGACACTGAAGCTTTCTTT.

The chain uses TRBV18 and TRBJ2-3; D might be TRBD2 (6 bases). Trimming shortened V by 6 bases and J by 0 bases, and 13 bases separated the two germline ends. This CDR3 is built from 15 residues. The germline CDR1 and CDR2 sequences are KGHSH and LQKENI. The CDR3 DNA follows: TGTGCCAGCTCGGCCGGGACTGTAAGCACAGATACGCAGTATTTT. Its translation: CASSAGTVSTDTQYF. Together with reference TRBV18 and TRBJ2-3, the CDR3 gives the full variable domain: NAGVMQNPRHLVRRRGQEARLRCSPMKGHSHVYWYRQLPEEGLKFMVYLQKENIIDESGMPKERFSAEFPKEGPSILRIQQVVRGDSAAYFCASSAGTVSTDTQYFGPGTRLTVL.

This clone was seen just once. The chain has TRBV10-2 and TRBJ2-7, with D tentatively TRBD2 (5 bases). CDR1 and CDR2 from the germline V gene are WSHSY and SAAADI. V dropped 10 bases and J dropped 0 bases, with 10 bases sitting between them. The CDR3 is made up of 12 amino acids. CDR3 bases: TGCGCCACAACTAGTAGCTCCTACGAGCAGTACTTC. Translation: CATTSSSYEQYF.

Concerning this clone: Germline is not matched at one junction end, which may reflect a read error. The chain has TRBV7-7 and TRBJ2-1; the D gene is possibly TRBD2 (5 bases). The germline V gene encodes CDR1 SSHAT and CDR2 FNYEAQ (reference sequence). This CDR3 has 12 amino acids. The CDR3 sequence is CASSPEAGEQFF. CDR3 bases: TGTGCTAGCAGCCCAGAGGCGGGTGAGCAGTTCTTC.

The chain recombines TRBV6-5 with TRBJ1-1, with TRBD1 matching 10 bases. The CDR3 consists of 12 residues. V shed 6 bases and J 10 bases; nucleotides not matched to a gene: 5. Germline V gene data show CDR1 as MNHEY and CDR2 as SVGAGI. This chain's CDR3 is CASRRDRGRAFF. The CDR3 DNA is TGTGCCAGCAGGAGAGACAGGGGGCGAGCTTTCTTT.